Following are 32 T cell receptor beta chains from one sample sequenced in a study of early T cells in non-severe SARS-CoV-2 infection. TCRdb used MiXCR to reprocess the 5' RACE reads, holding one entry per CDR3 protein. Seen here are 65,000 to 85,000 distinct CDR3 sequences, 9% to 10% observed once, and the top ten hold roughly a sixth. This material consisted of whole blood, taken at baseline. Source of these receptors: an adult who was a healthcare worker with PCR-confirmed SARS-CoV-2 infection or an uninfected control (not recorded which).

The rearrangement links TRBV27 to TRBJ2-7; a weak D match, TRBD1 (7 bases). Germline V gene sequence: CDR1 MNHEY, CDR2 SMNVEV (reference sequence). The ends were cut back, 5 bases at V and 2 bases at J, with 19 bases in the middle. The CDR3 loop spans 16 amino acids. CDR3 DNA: TGTGCCAGCAGTCCCATGCGGGACAGCGCAACCTACGAGCAGTACTTC. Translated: CASSPMRDSATYEQYF.

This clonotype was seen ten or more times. The CDR3 DNA reads TGTGCCAGCAGTTACCCCAGTGAAGCCCCGACTGGGCCCGGCTATGGCTACACCTTC. It specifies CASSYPSEAPTGPGYGYTF. The chain recombines TRBV6-2 or TRBV6-3 with TRBJ1-2; no reliable D call. CDR1 is MNHEY, CDR2 SVGEGT, per germline. The ends were cut back, 2 bases at V and 4 bases at J, with 26 bases in the middle. CDR3 length: 19 amino acids.

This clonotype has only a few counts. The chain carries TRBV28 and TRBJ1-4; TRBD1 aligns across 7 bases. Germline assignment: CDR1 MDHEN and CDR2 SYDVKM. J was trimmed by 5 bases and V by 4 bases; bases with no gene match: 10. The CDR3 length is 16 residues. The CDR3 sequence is CASSSGQILVNEKLFF. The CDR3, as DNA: TGTGCCAGCAGTTCGGGACAGATCCTAGTCAATGAAAAACTGTTTTTT.

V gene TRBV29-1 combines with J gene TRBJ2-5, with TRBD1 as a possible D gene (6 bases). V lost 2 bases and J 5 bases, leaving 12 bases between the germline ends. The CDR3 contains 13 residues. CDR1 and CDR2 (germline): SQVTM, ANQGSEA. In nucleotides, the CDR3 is TGCAGCGTTGAACAGGGGCTGGAGGAGACCCAGTACTTC. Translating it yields CSVEQGLEETQYF.

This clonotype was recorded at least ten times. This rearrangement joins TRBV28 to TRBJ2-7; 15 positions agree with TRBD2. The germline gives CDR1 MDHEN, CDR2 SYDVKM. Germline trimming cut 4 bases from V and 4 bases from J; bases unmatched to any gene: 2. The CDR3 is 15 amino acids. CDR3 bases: TGTGCCAGCAGTTCGGGACTAGCGGGAGGTTACGAGCAGTACTTC. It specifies CASSSGLAGGYEQYF.

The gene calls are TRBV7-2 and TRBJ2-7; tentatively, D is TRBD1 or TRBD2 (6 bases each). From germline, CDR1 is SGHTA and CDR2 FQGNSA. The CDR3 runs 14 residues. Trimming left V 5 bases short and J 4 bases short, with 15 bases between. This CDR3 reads CASSGDGGRYEQYF. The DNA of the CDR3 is TGTGCCAGCAGCGGGGATGGGGGGCGTTACGAGCAGTACTTC.

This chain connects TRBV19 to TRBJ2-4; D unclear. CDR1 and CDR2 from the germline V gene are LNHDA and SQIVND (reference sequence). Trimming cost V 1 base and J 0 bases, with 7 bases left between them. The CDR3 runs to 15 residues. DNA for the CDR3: TGTGCCAGTAGTATAGGGAGACTAGCCAAAAACATTCAGTACTTC. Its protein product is CASSIGRLAKNIQYF. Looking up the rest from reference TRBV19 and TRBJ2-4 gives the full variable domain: DGGITQSPKYLFRKEGQNVTLSCEQNLNHDAMYWYRQDPGQGLRLIYYSQIVNDFQKGDIAEGYSVSREKKESFPLTVTSAQKNPTAFYLCASSIGRLAKNIQYFGAGTRLSVL.

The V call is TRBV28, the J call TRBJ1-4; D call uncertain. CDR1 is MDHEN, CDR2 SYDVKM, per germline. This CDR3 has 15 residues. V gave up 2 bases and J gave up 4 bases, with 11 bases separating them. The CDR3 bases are TGTGCCAGCAGTTTAGGGCAGGCCTTTAATGAAAAACTGTTTTTT. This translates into CASSLGQAFNEKLFF.

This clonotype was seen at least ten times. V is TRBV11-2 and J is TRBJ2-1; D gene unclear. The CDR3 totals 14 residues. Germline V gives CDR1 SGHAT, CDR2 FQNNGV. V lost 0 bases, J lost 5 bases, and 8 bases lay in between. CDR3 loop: CASSLEGNHNEQFF. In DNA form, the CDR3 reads TGTGCCAGCAGCTTAGAGGGGAACCACAATGAGCAGTTCTTC.

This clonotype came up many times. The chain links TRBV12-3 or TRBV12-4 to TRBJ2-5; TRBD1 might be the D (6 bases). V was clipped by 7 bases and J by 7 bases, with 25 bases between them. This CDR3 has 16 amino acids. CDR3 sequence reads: CASTYGRGQRFGTQYF. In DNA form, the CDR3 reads TGTGCCAGCACCTACGGCAGGGGTCAGCGGTTTGGGACCCAGTACTTC.

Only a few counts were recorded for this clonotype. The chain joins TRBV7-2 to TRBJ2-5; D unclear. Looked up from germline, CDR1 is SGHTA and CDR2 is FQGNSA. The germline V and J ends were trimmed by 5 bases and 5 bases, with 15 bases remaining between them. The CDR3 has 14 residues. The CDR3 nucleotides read TGTGCCAGCAGCCCCCGGCCCCAAGCCGAGACCCAGTACTTC. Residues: CASSPRPQAETQYF. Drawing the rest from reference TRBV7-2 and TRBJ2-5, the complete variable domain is GAGVSQSPSNKVTEKGKDVELRCDPISGHTALYWYRQSLGQGLEFLIYFQGNSAPDKSGLPSDRFSAERTGGSVSTLTIQRTQQEDSAVYLCASSPRPQAETQYFGPGTRLLVL.

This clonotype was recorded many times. The CDR3 region is CAIESGFTGELFF. The CDR3 DNA sequence: TGTGCCATCGAGTCTGGGTTCACCGGGGAGCTGTTTTTT. The chain combines TRBV10-3 with TRBJ2-2; no clear D gene. Germline CDR1 reads ENHRY; CDR2 reads SYGVKD. V shed 8 bases and J shed 4 bases, with 11 bases lying between them. The CDR3 runs 13 residues.

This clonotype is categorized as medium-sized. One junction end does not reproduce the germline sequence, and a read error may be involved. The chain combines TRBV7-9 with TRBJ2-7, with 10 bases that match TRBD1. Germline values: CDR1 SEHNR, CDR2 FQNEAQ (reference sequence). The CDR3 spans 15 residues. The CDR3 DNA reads TGTGCCACCAGCAGTCCGGGACAGGGGATCAACGAGCAGTACTTC. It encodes CATSSPGQGINEQYF.

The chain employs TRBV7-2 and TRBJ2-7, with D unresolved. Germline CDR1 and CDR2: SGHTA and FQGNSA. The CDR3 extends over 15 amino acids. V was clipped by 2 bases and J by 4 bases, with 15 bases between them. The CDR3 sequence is CASSLSPGSHYEQYF. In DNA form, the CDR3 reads TGTGCCAGCAGCTTAAGCCCCGGGTCTCATTACGAGCAGTACTTC.

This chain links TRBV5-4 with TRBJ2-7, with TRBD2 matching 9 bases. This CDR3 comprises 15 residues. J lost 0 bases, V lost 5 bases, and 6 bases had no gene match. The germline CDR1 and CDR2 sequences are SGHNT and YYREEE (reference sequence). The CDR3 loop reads CASRNIAGDSYEQYF. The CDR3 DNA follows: TGTGCCAGCAGGAATATAGCGGGAGACTCCTACGAGCAGTACTTC.

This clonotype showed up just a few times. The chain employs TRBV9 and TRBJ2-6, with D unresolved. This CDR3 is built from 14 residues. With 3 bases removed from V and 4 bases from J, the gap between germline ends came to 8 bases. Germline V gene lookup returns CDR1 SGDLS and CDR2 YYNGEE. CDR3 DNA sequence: TGTGCCAGCAGCGCCCCTCACGGGGCCAACGTCCTGACTTTC. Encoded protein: CASSAPHGANVLTF.

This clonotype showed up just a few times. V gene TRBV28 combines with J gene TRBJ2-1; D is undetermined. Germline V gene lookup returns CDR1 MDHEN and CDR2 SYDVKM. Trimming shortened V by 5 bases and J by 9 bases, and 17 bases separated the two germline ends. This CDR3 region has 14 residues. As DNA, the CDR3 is TGTGCCAGCAGTAAAAGTTGGCCCGCAGGTGAGCAGTTCTTC. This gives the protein CASSKSWPAGEQFF.

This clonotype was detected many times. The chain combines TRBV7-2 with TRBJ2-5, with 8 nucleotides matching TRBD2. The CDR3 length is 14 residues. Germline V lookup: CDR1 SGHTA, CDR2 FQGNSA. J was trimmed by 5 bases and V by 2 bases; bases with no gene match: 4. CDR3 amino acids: CASSLRTSSETQYF. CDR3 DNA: TGTGCCAGCAGCTTACGGACTAGCTCTGAGACCCAGTACTTC.

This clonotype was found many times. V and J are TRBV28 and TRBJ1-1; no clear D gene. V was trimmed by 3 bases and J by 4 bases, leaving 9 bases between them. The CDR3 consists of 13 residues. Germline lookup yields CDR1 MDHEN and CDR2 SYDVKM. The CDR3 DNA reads TGTGCCAGCAGTTTGATACAGCCCACTGAAGCTTTCTTT. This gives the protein CASSLIQPTEAFF.

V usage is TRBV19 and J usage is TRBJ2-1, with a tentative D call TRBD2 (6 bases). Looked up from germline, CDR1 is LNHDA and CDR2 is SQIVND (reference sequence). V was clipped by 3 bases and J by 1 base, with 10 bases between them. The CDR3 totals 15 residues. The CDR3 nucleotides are TGTGCCAGTAGTATTACGGGGGTTTCCTACAATGAGCAGTTCTTC. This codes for CASSITGVSYNEQFF.

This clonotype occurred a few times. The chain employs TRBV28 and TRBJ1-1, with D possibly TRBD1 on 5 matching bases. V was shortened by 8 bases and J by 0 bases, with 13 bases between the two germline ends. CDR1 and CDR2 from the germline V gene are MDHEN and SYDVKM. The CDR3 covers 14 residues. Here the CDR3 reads CASRAGGMNTEAFF. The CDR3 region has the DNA TGTGCCAGCCGGGCCGGGGGAATGAACACTGAAGCTTTCTTT.

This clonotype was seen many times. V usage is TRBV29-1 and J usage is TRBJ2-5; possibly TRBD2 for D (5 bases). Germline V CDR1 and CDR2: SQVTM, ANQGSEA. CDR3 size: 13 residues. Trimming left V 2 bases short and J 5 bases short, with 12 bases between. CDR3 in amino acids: CSVEQRSGETQYF. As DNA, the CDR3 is TGCAGCGTTGAACAGAGGTCGGGGGAGACCCAGTACTTC.

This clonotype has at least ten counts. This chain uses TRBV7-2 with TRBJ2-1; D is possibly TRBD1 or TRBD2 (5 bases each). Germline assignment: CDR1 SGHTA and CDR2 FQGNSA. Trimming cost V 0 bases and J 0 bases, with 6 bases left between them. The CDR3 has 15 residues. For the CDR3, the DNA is TGTGCCAGCAGCTTAGCGGGGGACTCCTACAATGAGCAGTTCTTC. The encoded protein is CASSLAGDSYNEQFF.

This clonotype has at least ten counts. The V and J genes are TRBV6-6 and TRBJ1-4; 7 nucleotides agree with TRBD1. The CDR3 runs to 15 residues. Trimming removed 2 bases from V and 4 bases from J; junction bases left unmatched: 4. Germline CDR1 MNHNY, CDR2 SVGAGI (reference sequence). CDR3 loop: CASSYQGTVNEKLFF. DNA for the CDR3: TGTGCCAGCAGTTACCAAGGGACAGTTAATGAAAAACTGTTTTTT.

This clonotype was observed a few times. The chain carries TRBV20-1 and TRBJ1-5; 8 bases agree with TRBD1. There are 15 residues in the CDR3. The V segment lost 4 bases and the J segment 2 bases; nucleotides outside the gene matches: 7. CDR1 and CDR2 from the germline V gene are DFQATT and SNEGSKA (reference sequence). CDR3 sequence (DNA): TGCAGTGCTATGACAGGGGCGGCCGGCAATCAGCCCCAGCATTTT. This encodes CSAMTGAAGNQPQHF.

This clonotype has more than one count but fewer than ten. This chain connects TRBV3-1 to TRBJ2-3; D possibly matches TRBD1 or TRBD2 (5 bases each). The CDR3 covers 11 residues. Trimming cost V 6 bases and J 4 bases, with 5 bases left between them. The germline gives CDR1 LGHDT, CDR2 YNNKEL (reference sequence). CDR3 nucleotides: TGTGCCAGCAGGGGACCAGATACGCAGTATTTT. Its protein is CASRGPDTQYF.

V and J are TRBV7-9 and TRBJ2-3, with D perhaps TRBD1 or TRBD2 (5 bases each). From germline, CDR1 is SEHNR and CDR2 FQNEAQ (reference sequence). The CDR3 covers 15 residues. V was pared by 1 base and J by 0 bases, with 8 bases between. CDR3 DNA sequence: TGTGCCAGCAGCTTAGTCGGGGCTAGCACAGATACGCAGTATTTT. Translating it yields CASSLVGASTDTQYF. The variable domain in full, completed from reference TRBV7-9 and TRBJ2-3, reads DTGVSQNPRHKITKRGQNVTFRCDPISEHNRLYWYRQTLGQGPEFLTYFQNEAQLEKSRLLSDRFSAERPKGSFSTLEIQRTEQGDSAMYLCASSLVGASTDTQYFGPGTRLTVL.

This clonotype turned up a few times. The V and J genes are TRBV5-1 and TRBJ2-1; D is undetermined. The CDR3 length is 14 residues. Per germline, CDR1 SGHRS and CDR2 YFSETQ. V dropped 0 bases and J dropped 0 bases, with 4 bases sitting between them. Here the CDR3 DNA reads TGCGCCAGCAGCTTGGGCCTCTCCTACAATGAGCAGTTCTTC. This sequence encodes CASSLGLSYNEQFF.

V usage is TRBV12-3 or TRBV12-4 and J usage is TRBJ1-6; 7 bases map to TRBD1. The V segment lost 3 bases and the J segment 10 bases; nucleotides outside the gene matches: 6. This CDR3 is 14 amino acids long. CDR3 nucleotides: TGTGCCAGCAGTTTGCGACAGGGCGGGTCACCCCTCCACTTT. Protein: CASSLRQGGSPLHF.

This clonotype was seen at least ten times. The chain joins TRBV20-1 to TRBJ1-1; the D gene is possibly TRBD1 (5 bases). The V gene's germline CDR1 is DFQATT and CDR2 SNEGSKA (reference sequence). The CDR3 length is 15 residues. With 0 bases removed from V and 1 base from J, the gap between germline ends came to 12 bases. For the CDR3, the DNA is TGCAGTGCTAGAGACCAGGGACTGAGGAACACTGAAGCTTTCTTT. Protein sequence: CSARDQGLRNTEAFF.

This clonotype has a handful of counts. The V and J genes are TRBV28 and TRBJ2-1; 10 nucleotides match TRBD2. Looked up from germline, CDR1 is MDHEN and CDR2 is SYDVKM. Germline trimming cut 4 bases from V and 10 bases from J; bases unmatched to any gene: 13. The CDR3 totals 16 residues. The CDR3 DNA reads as TGTGCCAGCAGTTCCTCCCTTGGGACTAGCGTGCTGGAGCAGTTCTTC. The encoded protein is CASSSSLGTSVLEQFF.

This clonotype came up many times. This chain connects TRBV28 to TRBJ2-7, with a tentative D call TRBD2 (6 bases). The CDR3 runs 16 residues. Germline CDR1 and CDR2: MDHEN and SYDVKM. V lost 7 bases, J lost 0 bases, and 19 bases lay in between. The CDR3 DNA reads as TGTGCCAGCAAAACACCTGGGGGGATTTACTCCTACGAGCAGTACTTC. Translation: CASKTPGGIYSYEQYF.